This T cell receptor beta chain originates from a study of shared clonotypes between healthy human individuals. Whole-study results and caveats: Naive CD4 clonotype sharing across a handful of donors was approximately 5.2%.

The authors divided CD4+ cells into CD45RA+ naive and CD45RA-negative memory subsets. This clone was observed a few times. Antigen specificity is unknown. Additional DNA sequences in this sample encode the identical CDR3. The CDR3 is 13 amino acids. Between the trimmed V and J ends, which lost 3 bases and 7 bases, there was a span of 10 bases. CDR1 is LNHDA, CDR2 SQIVND, per germline (reference sequence). Clones were sequenced by immunoSEQ multiplex PCR, and TCRdb holds only the in-frame ones, with some missing. This sample yields approximately 700,000 clones, of which around 73% are seen a single time; more than 1.5% belongs to the top ten.

Sequenced input: memory CD4+ T cells sorted from blood. Stated subset: CD45RA-negative fraction. The receptor's source is a woman aged 25-40 years in good health. J is TRBJ2-1 and V is TRBV19, with D possibly called TRBD1 or TRBD2 (6 bases each). CDR3 nucleotide sequence: TGTGCCAGTAGTATCCCGGGGGCGAATGAGCAGTTCTTC. It translates to CASSIPGANEQFF.